This is a list of T cell receptor beta chains from one sample in a study of CD8 T cells in Susac syndrome. From the immunoSEQ multiplex PCR reads, TCRdb called clonotypes with MiXCR, one entry per CDR3 protein. The sample yields 160,000 or so distinct CDR3 sequences, approximately 94% seen once. The sequencing input was CD8+ T cells from PBMCs. The receptors come from a human donor with multiple sclerosis. CDR3s include the opening cysteine and the closing phenylalanine or tryptophan. Fields, in order: CDR3 protein, CDR3 DNA, J gene, V gene, clone size, D gene. The D gene is left open where the match is weak. Clone size, where shown, is once, few, many, or a class for clones that have expanded.

CDR3aa: CASSLSDTGELFF; CDR3nt: TGTGCCAGCAGTTTATCCGACACCGGGGAGCTGTTTTTT; j_gene: TRBJ2-2; v_gene: TRBV27; abundance: .; d_gene: .
CDR3aa: CASSPFFYEQYF; CDR3nt: TGTGCCAGCAGTCCTTTTTTCTACGAGCAGTACTTC; j_gene: TRBJ2-7; v_gene: TRBV6-2/TRBV6-3; abundance: .; d_gene: .
CDR3aa: CASTTREDQPQHF; CDR3nt: TGTGCCAGCACCACCAGGGAGGATCAGCCCCAGCATTTT; j_gene: TRBJ1-5; v_gene: TRBV6-6; abundance: .; d_gene: .
CDR3aa: CSVETNPGTGTGGYTF; CDR3nt: TGCAGCGTTGAAACAAATCCCGGGACAGGGACGGGAGGCTACACCTTC; j_gene: TRBJ1-2; v_gene: TRBV29-1; abundance: .; d_gene: TRBD1
CDR3aa: CASSWDRGGQETQYF; CDR3nt: TGTGCCAGCAGCTGGGACAGGGGGGGCCAAGAGACCCAGTACTTC; j_gene: TRBJ2-5; v_gene: TRBV5-6; abundance: .; d_gene: TRBD1
CDR3aa: CSVVDGQGGYGYTF; CDR3nt: TGCAGCGTTGTTGACGGACAGGGCGGCTATGGCTACACCTTC; j_gene: TRBJ1-2; v_gene: TRBV29-1; abundance: .; d_gene: TRBD1
CDR3aa: CASSQSKGQIREDSPLHF; CDR3nt: TGCGCCAGCAGTCAATCGAAGGGACAGATCCGTGAGGATTCACCCCTCCACTTT; j_gene: TRBJ1-6; v_gene: TRBV23-1; abundance: .; d_gene: TRBD1
CDR3aa: CASSSRSTYEQYF; CDR3nt: TGTGCCAGCAGTTCGAGGAGTACCTACGAGCAGTACTTC; j_gene: TRBJ2-7; v_gene: TRBV6-5; abundance: once; d_gene: .
CDR3aa: CASIGGINEQYF; CDR3nt: TGTGCCAGCATCGGGGGGATTAACGAGCAGTACTTC; j_gene: TRBJ2-7; v_gene: TRBV2; abundance: once; d_gene: TRBD2
CDR3aa: CSAEAKRGFRGTQYF; CDR3nt: TGCAGTGCTGAGGCCAAGCGGGGGTTCAGAGGGACCCAGTACTTC; j_gene: TRBJ2-5; v_gene: TRBV20-1; abundance: .; d_gene: TRBD2
CDR3aa: CSVAAQRSYEQYF; CDR3nt: TGCAGCGTTGCCGCACAGAGATCCTACGAGCAGTACTTC; j_gene: TRBJ2-7; v_gene: TRBV29-1; abundance: .; d_gene: .
CDR3aa: CASSQDPRAYYTDTQYF; CDR3nt: TGTGCCAGCAGCCAAGATCCCAGGGCTTATTACACAGATACGCAGTATTTT; j_gene: TRBJ2-3; v_gene: TRBV3-1; abundance: .; d_gene: .
CDR3aa: CASSLFRGSYEQYF; CDR3nt: TGTGCCAGCAGTTTATTCAGGGGCTCCTACGAGCAGTACTTC; j_gene: TRBJ2-7; v_gene: TRBV27; abundance: .; d_gene: .
CDR3aa: CASSVSSKTANTGELFF; CDR3nt: TGTGCCAGCAGCGTATCCAGTAAGACAGCTAACACCGGGGAGCTGTTTTTT; j_gene: TRBJ2-2; v_gene: TRBV9; abundance: .; d_gene: .
CDR3aa: CSARGDLWETQYF; CDR3nt: TGCAGTGCCCGCGGAGACTTATGGGAGACCCAGTACTTC; j_gene: TRBJ2-5; v_gene: TRBV20-1; abundance: once; d_gene: .
CDR3aa: CSASGTGFNEQFF; CDR3nt: TGCAGCGCGTCCGGGACAGGCTTCAATGAGCAGTTCTTC; j_gene: TRBJ2-1; v_gene: TRBV29-1; abundance: .; d_gene: TRBD1
CDR3aa: CSATPGRSKTEAFF; CDR3nt: TGCAGTGCTACCCCCGGGAGATCAAAGACTGAAGCTTTCTTT; j_gene: TRBJ1-1; v_gene: TRBV20-1; abundance: .; d_gene: .
CDR3aa: CASSSRGEIDEQYF; CDR3nt: TGTGCCAGCAGTTCCAGGGGGGAGATAGACGAGCAGTACTTC; j_gene: TRBJ2-7; v_gene: TRBV6-2/TRBV6-3; abundance: .; d_gene: .
CDR3aa: CAFRDRHYEQYF; CDR3nt: TGTGCCTTCCGGGACAGACATTACGAGCAGTACTTC; j_gene: TRBJ2-7; v_gene: TRBV30; abundance: .; d_gene: TRBD1
CDR3aa: CATSDGQGANEQYF; CDR3nt: TGTGCCACCAGTGATGGGCAGGGGGCCAACGAGCAGTACTTC; j_gene: TRBJ2-7; v_gene: TRBV24-1; abundance: .; d_gene: TRBD1
CDR3aa: CAWNNGNTEAFF; CDR3nt: TGTGCCTGGAACAACGGGAACACTGAAGCTTTCTTT; j_gene: TRBJ1-1; v_gene: TRBV30; abundance: .; d_gene: .
CDR3aa: CASSEAADTQYF; CDR3nt: TGTGCCAGCAGCGAGGCAGCGGATACGCAGTATTTT; j_gene: TRBJ2-3; v_gene: TRBV9; abundance: .; d_gene: .
CDR3aa: CASSHSPDRAAETQYF; CDR3nt: TGTGCCAGCAGCCACTCCCCGGACAGGGCGGCAGAGACCCAGTACTTC; j_gene: TRBJ2-5; v_gene: TRBV9; abundance: .; d_gene: TRBD1
CDR3aa: CASSVAVERDGSSYEQYF; CDR3nt: TGTGCCAGCAGCGTAGCTGTGGAGAGGGACGGGAGCTCCTACGAGCAGTACTTC; j_gene: TRBJ2-7; v_gene: TRBV9; abundance: .; d_gene: .
CDR3aa: CASTTGPGAGWETQYF; CDR3nt: TGTGCCAGCACCACGGGCCCGGGGGCTGGGTGGGAGACCCAGTACTTC; j_gene: TRBJ2-5; v_gene: TRBV27; abundance: once; d_gene: .
CDR3aa: CSARQGDTGELFF; CDR3nt: TGCAGTGCTAGACAGGGGGACACCGGGGAGCTGTTTTTT; j_gene: TRBJ2-2; v_gene: TRBV20-1; abundance: .; d_gene: TRBD1
CDR3aa: CASSLSIGGNTEAFF; CDR3nt: TGTGCCAGCAGTTTATCGATAGGGGGTAACACTGAAGCTTTCTTT; j_gene: TRBJ1-1; v_gene: TRBV27; abundance: .; d_gene: .
CDR3aa: CAWASGGSSYNEQFF; CDR3nt: TGTGCCTGGGCAAGCGGGGGGAGCTCCTACAATGAGCAGTTCTTC; j_gene: TRBJ2-1; v_gene: TRBV30; abundance: .; d_gene: TRBD2
CDR3aa: CASSQGDSNTEAFF; CDR3nt: TGTGCCAGCAGCCAAGGGGACAGCAACACTGAAGCTTTCTTT; j_gene: TRBJ1-1; v_gene: TRBV3-1; abundance: .; d_gene: TRBD1
CDR3aa: CASSRGTAYNSPLHF; CDR3nt: TGTGCCAGCAGCCGAGGGACAGCCTATAATTCACCCCTCCACTTT; j_gene: TRBJ1-6; v_gene: TRBV12-3/TRBV12-4; abundance: .; d_gene: TRBD1
CDR3aa: CASSYTGGIQFF; CDR3nt: TGTGCCAGCAGCTATACAGGGGGAATACAGTTCTTC; j_gene: TRBJ2-1; v_gene: TRBV5-6; abundance: .; d_gene: TRBD1
CDR3aa: CASSQGTSGGAGETQYF; CDR3nt: TGTGCCAGCAGCCAAGGGACTAGCGGGGGGGCTGGAGAGACCCAGTACTTC; j_gene: TRBJ2-5; v_gene: TRBV3-1; abundance: .; d_gene: TRBD2
CDR3aa: CASSLSTGNPYEQYF; CDR3nt: TGTGCCAGCAGTTTATCGACAGGAAACCCCTACGAGCAGTACTTC; j_gene: TRBJ2-7; v_gene: TRBV27; abundance: .; d_gene: .
CDR3aa: CASRKVRDEQFF; CDR3nt: TGTGCCAGCAGAAAGGTCAGGGATGAGCAGTTCTTC; j_gene: TRBJ2-1; v_gene: TRBV27; abundance: .; d_gene: .
CDR3aa: CSARWMGQGNNEQFF; CDR3nt: TGCAGTGCTAGATGGATGGGACAGGGAAACAATGAGCAGTTCTTC; j_gene: TRBJ2-1; v_gene: TRBV20-1; abundance: .; d_gene: TRBD1
CDR3aa: CSVEDPGLRGYGYTF; CDR3nt: TGCAGCGTTGAAGATCCCGGACTGCGGGGCTATGGCTACACCTTC; j_gene: TRBJ1-2; v_gene: TRBV29-1; abundance: .; d_gene: .
CDR3aa: CASGLVLGDEQFF; CDR3nt: TGTGCTAGTGGTTTGGTACTAGGGGATGAGCAGTTCTTC; j_gene: TRBJ2-1; v_gene: TRBV12-5; abundance: .; d_gene: .
CDR3aa: CASSLGGARYKQYF; CDR3nt: TGTGCCAGCAGCTTAGGGGGGGCTCGGTACAAGCAGTACTTC; j_gene: TRBJ2-7; v_gene: TRBV11-3; abundance: .; d_gene: .
CDR3aa: CASSQDNSYEQYF; CDR3nt: TGTGCCAGCAGCCAAGATAACTCCTACGAGCAGTACTTC; j_gene: TRBJ2-7; v_gene: TRBV14; abundance: .; d_gene: .
CDR3aa: CASSAGELFF; CDR3nt: TGTGCCAGCAGTGCCGGGGAGCTGTTTTTT; j_gene: TRBJ2-2; v_gene: TRBV12-3/TRBV12-4; abundance: .; d_gene: .
CDR3aa: CASSPGGWETQYF; CDR3nt: TGTGCCAGCAGCCCCGGAGGGTGGGAGACCCAGTACTTC; j_gene: TRBJ2-5; v_gene: TRBV12-3/TRBV12-4; abundance: few; d_gene: .
CDR3aa: CASSQDGTGGYNEQFF; CDR3nt: TGCGCCAGCAGCCAAGACGGGACAGGGGGCTACAATGAGCAGTTCTTC; j_gene: TRBJ2-1; v_gene: TRBV4-3; abundance: .; d_gene: TRBD1
CDR3aa: CASSIATGRSYGYTF; CDR3nt: TGTGCCAGTAGTATAGCTACGGGACGGTCCTATGGCTACACCTTC; j_gene: TRBJ1-2; v_gene: TRBV19; abundance: .; d_gene: .
CDR3aa: CASSEAAREQYF; CDR3nt: TGTGCCAGCAGTGAAGCAGCTAGGGAGCAGTACTTC; j_gene: TRBJ2-7; v_gene: TRBV2; abundance: once; d_gene: .
CDR3aa: CASSSSGEGAIYEQYF; CDR3nt: TGTGCCAGCAGTTCGTCAGGGGAGGGGGCAATCTACGAGCAGTACTTC; j_gene: TRBJ2-7; v_gene: TRBV12-3/TRBV12-4; abundance: once; d_gene: .
CDR3aa: CAWTRPAGGDGYTF; CDR3nt: TGTGCCTGGACCCGTCCGGCGGGGGGCGATGGCTACACCTTC; j_gene: TRBJ1-2; v_gene: TRBV30; abundance: .; d_gene: .
CDR3aa: CASSLYVSEWPNNEQFF; CDR3nt: TGTGCCAGCAGTTTATACGTCTCAGAGTGGCCGAATAATGAGCAGTTCTTC; j_gene: TRBJ2-1; v_gene: TRBV27; abundance: .; d_gene: .
CDR3aa: CSALQTGFPYEQYF; CDR3nt: TGCAGTGCGCTCCAGACAGGCTTTCCCTACGAGCAGTACTTC; j_gene: TRBJ2-7; v_gene: TRBV20-1; abundance: .; d_gene: .
CDR3aa: CASSHSGKTYEQYF; CDR3nt: TGTGCCAGCAGCCATTCGGGCAAAACCTACGAGCAGTACTTC; j_gene: TRBJ2-7; v_gene: TRBV13; abundance: .; d_gene: .
CDR3aa: CAWSGQGGIYGYTF; CDR3nt: TGTGCCTGGAGTGGGCAGGGTGGGATCTATGGCTACACCTTC; j_gene: TRBJ1-2; v_gene: TRBV30; abundance: .; d_gene: .
CDR3aa: CASKPGQGEAYGYTF; CDR3nt: TGTGCCAGCAAACCGGGACAGGGGGAGGCCTATGGCTACACCTTC; j_gene: TRBJ1-2; v_gene: TRBV28; abundance: .; d_gene: TRBD1